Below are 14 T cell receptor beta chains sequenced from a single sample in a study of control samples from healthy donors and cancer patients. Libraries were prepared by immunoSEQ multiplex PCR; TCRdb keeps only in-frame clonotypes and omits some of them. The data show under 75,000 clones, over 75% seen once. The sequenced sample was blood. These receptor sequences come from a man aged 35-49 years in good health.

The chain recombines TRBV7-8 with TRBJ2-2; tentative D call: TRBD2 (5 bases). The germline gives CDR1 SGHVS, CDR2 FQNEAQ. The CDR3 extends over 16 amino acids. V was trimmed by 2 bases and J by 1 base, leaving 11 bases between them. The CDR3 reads CASSLKGLRNTGELFF. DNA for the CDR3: TGTGCCAGCAGCTTAAAAGGACTCAGGAACACCGGGGAGCTGTTTTTT.

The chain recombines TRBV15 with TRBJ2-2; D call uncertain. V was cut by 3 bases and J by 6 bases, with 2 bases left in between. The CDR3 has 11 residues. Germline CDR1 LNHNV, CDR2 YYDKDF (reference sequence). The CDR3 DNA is TGTGCCACCAGCAGCGCCGGGGAGCTGTTTTTT. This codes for CATSSAGELFF.

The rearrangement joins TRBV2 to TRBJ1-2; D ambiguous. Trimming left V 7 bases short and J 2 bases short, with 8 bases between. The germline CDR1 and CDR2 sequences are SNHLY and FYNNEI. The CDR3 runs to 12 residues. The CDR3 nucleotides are TGTGCCAGCACCCGAATGAACTATGGCTACACCTTC. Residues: CASTRMNYGYTF.

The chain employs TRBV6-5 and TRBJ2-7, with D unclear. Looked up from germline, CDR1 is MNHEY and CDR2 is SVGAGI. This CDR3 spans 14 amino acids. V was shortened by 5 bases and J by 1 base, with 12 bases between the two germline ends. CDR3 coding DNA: TGTGCCAGCAGTCCCCGCAGCGAATCCTACGAGCAGTACTTC. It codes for CASSPRSESYEQYF.

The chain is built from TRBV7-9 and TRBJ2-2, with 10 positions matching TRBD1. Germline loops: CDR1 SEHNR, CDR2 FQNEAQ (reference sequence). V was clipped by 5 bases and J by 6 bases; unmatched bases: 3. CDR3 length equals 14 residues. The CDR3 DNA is TGTGCCAGCAGCAGGGACAGGGGACCCGGGGAGCTGTTTTTT. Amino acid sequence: CASSRDRGPGELFF. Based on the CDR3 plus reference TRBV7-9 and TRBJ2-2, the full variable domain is DTGVSQNPRHKITKRGQNVTFRCDPISEHNRLYWYRQTLGQGPEFLTYFQNEAQLEKSRLLSDRFSAERPKGSFSTLEIQRTEQGDSAMYLCASSRDRGPGELFFGEGSRLTVL.

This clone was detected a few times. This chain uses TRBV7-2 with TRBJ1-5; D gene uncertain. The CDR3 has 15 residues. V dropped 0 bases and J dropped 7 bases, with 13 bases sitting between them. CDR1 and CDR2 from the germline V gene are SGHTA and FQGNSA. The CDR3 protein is CASSLAGGPSQPQHF. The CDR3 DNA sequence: TGTGCCAGCAGCTTAGCAGGTGGCCCTAGCCAGCCCCAGCATTTT.

The CDR3 sequence is CASTEPGSFIEQYF. The CDR3 DNA reads as TGTGCCAGCACCGAACCTGGCTCTTTTATCGAGCAGTACTTC. This chain joins TRBV6-5 and TRBJ2-7; D is undetermined. The CDR3 has 14 residues. The V and J ends lost 7 bases and 6 bases respectively, with 19 bases between them. The V gene's germline CDR1 is MNHEY and CDR2 SVGAGI.

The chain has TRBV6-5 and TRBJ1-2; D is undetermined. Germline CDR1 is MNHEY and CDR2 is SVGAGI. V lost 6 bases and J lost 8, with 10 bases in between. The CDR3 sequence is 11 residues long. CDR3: CASSSERGYTF. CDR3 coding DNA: TGTGCCAGCAGCTCCGAACGGGGCTACACCTTC.

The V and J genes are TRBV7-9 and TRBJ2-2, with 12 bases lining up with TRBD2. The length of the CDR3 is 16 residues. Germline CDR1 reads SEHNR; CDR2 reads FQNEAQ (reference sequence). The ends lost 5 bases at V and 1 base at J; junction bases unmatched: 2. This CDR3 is CASSLGLAGNTGELFF. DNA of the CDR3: TGTGCCAGCAGCCTGGGACTAGCGGGGAACACCGGGGAGCTGTTTTTT.

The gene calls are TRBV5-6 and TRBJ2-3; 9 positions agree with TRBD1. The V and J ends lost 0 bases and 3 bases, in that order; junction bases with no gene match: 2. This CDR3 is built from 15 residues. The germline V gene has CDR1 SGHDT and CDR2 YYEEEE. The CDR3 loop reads CASSLGQGGTDTQYF. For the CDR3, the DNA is TGTGCCAGCAGCTTGGGACAGGGGGGTACAGATACGCAGTATTTT.

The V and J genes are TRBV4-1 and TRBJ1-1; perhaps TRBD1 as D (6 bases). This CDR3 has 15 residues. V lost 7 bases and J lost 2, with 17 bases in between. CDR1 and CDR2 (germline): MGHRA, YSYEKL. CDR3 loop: CASTLQTGTNTEAFF. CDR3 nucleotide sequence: TGCGCCAGCACCCTTCAAACAGGGACCAACACTGAAGCTTTCTTT.

The CDR3 loop is CASSLSAGVPNEQFF. The CDR3 coding sequence is TGTGCCAGCAGCTTATCAGCGGGGGTACCCAATGAGCAGTTCTTC. The rearrangement links TRBV11-2 to TRBJ2-1, with 8 bases matching TRBD2. V was clipped by 2 bases and J by 6 bases; unmatched bases: 6. Germline CDR1 is SGHAT and CDR2 is FQNNGV. This CDR3 region has 15 residues.

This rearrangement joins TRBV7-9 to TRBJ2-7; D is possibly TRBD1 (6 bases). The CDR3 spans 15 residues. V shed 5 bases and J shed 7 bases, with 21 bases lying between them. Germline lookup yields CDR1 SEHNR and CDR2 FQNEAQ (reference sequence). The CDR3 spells CASSPIGSRGPEQYF. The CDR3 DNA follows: TGTGCCAGCAGCCCTATCGGGTCCAGGGGCCCGGAGCAGTACTTC. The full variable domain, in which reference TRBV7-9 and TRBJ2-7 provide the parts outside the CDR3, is DTGVSQNPRHKITKRGQNVTFRCDPISEHNRLYWYRQTLGQGPEFLTYFQNEAQLEKSRLLSDRFSAERPKGSFSTLEIQRTEQGDSAMYLCASSPIGSRGPEQYFGPGTRLTVT.

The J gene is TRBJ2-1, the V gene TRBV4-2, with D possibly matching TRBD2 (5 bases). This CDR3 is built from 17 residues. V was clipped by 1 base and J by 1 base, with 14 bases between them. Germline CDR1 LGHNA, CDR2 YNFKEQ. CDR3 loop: CASSQGVVASSYNEQFF. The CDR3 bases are TGTGCCAGCAGCCAAGGAGTGGTAGCGAGTTCCTACAATGAGCAGTTCTTC.